The 26 T cell receptor beta chains below all came from one sample that was sequenced in a study of regulatory T cells in long-lasting Graves disease. Construction of the TCR beta libraries employed iRepertoire HTBI primers in conjunction with Arm-PCR of CDR3 regions. TCRdb reprocessed the multiplex PCR reads with MiXCR, giving one entry per CDR3 protein. The table shows nearly 350,000 distinct CDR3 sequences, with 15% to 20% occurring only once. This sample's time point: persistent/refractory GD, antithyroid drugs over 5 years with positive TRAb. RNA isolated from PBMCs was used to make the TCR library. The specimen was peripheral blood mononuclear cells (PBMCs), collected when the disease was refractory, from a patient treated with antithyroid drugs. These receptors originate from a female donor with Graves disease.

This chain links TRBV5-6 with TRBJ1-1; 8 nucleotides align to TRBD1. Germline V gene data show CDR1 as SGHDT and CDR2 as YYEEEE. CDR3 length equals 12 residues. Trimming removed 3 bases from V and 11 bases from J; junction bases left unmatched: 6. The CDR3 sequence is CASSSGQGDAFF. CDR3 bases: TGTGCCAGCAGCTCTGGACAGGGTGATGCTTTCTTT.

Ten or more counts support this clonotype. The gene calls are TRBV2 and TRBJ2-2; D perhaps matches TRBD2 (6 bases). Germline lookup yields CDR1 SNHLY and CDR2 FYNNEI. Trimming removed 8 bases at V and 5 bases at J, with 15 bases between. CDR3 length: 14 residues. CDR3 DNA: TGTGCCAGCGTGGAGGGCCAGTGGACCGGGGAGCTGTTTTTT. This gives the protein CASVEGQWTGELFF.

This clonotype was seen a handful of times. V usage is TRBV19 and J usage is TRBJ2-7; TRBD1 aligns across 7 bases. The CDR3 spans 17 residues. The germline gives CDR1 LNHDA, CDR2 SQIVND (reference sequence). The trim removed 0 bases at V and 2 bases at J, leaving 10 bases unmatched. The CDR3 DNA reads TGTGCCAGTAGTATAGACCTCGGGACAGCCAACACCTACGAGCAGTACTTC. It yields the protein CASSIDLGTANTYEQYF.

This clonotype has ten or more counts. The V call is TRBV27, the J call TRBJ1-1; no firm D call. Germline values: CDR1 MNHEY, CDR2 SMNVEV (reference sequence). The length of the CDR3 is 17 residues. The V end lost 4 bases, the J end lost 1 base, and 19 bases lay between the germline ends. The chain's CDR3 is CASSSPRGKGRNTEAFF. The CDR3 DNA is TGTGCCAGCAGTTCCCCCCGAGGTAAGGGTCGGAACACTGAAGCTTTCTTT.

This clonotype has just a few counts. This chain connects TRBV5-4 to TRBJ1-4; D is perhaps TRBD1 (6 bases). Per germline, CDR1 SGHNT and CDR2 YYREEE (reference sequence). Between the trimmed V and J ends, which lost 3 bases and 2 bases, there was a span of 11 bases. The CDR3 totals 15 residues. The CDR3 loop is CASSSRGSTNEKLFF. CDR3 DNA sequence: TGTGCCAGCAGCTCTAGGGGGTCTACTAATGAAAAACTGTTTTTT.

The count of this clonotype is one. This sequence joins TRBV10-2 and TRBJ2-2, with 8 bases lining up with TRBD2. The CDR3 consists of 14 residues. The V gene end was trimmed by 7 bases and the J gene end by 5 bases; junction bases not matched to a gene: 6. Germline V lookup: CDR1 WSHSY, CDR2 SAAADI. DNA of the CDR3: TGCGCCAGCAACCGACCGGGGGGGACCGGGGAGCTGTTTTTT. Protein product: CASNRPGGTGELFF.

The gene calls are TRBV15 and TRBJ1-5; D is uncertain. The CDR3 runs 14 residues. V shed 0 bases and J shed 8 bases, with 11 bases lying between them. Germline-derived CDR1 and CDR2 are LNHNV and YYDKDF (reference sequence). The CDR3 region is CATSRDRLSKPQHF. CDR3 bases: TGTGCCACCAGCAGAGACCGCCTTAGTAAGCCCCAGCATTTT.

This clonotype showed up many times. This CDR3 is CASRERGQGSPLHF. The CDR3 DNA reads as TGTGCCAGCAGAGAGAGGGGGCAAGGCTCACCCCTCCACTTT. This chain joins TRBV2 and TRBJ1-6; 7 bases are a match to TRBD1. Losses at the gene ends were 6 bases for V and 10 bases for J; bases not matched to a gene: 9. Germline V lookup: CDR1 SNHLY, CDR2 FYNNEI. The CDR3 contains 14 residues. The whole variable domain, remainder taken from reference TRBV2 and TRBJ1-6, is EPEVTQTPSHQVTQMGQEVILRCVPISNHLYFYWYRQILGQKVEFLVSFYNNEISEKSEIFDDQFSVERPDGSNFTLKIRSTKLEDSAMYFCASRERGQGSPLHFGNGTRLTVT.

This clonotype was seen many times. The chain is built from TRBV28 and TRBJ1-4; D not certain. The CDR3 is 12 amino acids. Trimming cost V 6 bases and J 10 bases, with 12 bases left between them. Looked up from germline, CDR1 is MDHEN and CDR2 is SYDVKM. CDR3: CASSPEKRKLFF. CDR3 bases: TGTGCCAGCAGCCCTGAGAAGCGAAAACTGTTTTTT.

The rearrangement links TRBV7-9 to TRBJ2-2; D tentatively fits TRBD1 or TRBD2 (5 bases each). The V end was cut by 1 base, the J end by 2 bases, with 14 bases between. Germline values: CDR1 SEHNR, CDR2 FQNEAQ (reference sequence). This CDR3 spans 17 amino acids. In DNA form, the CDR3 reads TGTGCCAGCAGCTTAGGGTCGCGCCGGGGCAACACCGGGGAGCTGTTTTTT. Translated: CASSLGSRRGNTGELFF. The full variable domain, with the rest looked up from reference TRBV7-9 and TRBJ2-2, is DTGVSQNPRHKITKRGQNVTFRCDPISEHNRLYWYRQTLGQGPEFLTYFQNEAQLEKSRLLSDRFSAERPKGSFSTLEIQRTEQGDSAMYLCASSLGSRRGNTGELFFGEGSRLTVL.

The table lists this clonotype with a few counts. The chain couples TRBV11-1 to TRBJ2-7; D remains ambiguous. V shed 5 bases and J shed 0 bases, with 14 bases lying between them. This CDR3 has 15 amino acids. The germline V gene has CDR1 SGHAT and CDR2 FQDESV (reference sequence). In DNA form, the CDR3 reads TGTGCCAGCAGCCCCCCCTGGCAGGCCTCCTACGAGCAGTACTTC. Translating gives CASSPPWQASYEQYF.

There are a few counts of this clonotype. The chain links TRBV10-3 to TRBJ2-6; tentative D call: TRBD1 (5 bases). Germline V lookup: CDR1 ENHRY, CDR2 SYGVKD. The CDR3 consists of 15 residues. Deletions cut 7 bases from V and 1 base from J, with 11 bases between. CDR3 region: CAITQGRSGANVLTF. CDR3 sequence (DNA): TGTGCCATCACCCAGGGAAGGTCTGGGGCCAACGTCCTGACTTTC.

The V call is TRBV2, the J call TRBJ2-7; 8 bases align to TRBD1. With V trimmed by 4 bases and J by 5 bases, 7 bases remained unmatched. The CDR3 spans 14 residues. Germline V lookup: CDR1 SNHLY, CDR2 FYNNEI. The CDR3 nucleotides read TGTGCCAGCAGTGTCGGGGCAGGGGGCGACGAGCAGTACTTC. Its translation: CASSVGAGGDEQYF.

This clonotype was observed many times. CDR3 in amino acids: CASSLRPFTEAFF. CDR3 nucleotide sequence: TGTGCCAGCAGTTTACGACCGTTCACTGAAGCTTTCTTT. The chain recombines TRBV27 with TRBJ1-1; D is unresolved. Trimming pared 2 bases from V and 4 bases from J, leaving 8 bases between. CDR3 length equals 13 residues. The V gene's germline CDR1 is MNHEY and CDR2 SMNVEV (reference sequence).

The chain couples TRBV28 to TRBJ1-2; a weak D match, TRBD1 (6 bases). This CDR3 is built from 14 residues. In germline, CDR1 is MDHEN, CDR2 SYDVKM. The V end was cut by 5 bases, the J end by 11 bases, with 21 bases between. CDR3 sequence reads: CASSALRAGGKYTF. In DNA form, the CDR3 reads TGTGCCAGCAGTGCCCTCCGGGCGGGGGGCAAATACACCTTC.

The chain uses TRBV7-3 and TRBJ2-7; 7 bases are shared with TRBD2. V dropped 5 bases and J dropped 3; count of bases not matched to a gene: 10. Germline loops: CDR1 SGHTA, CDR2 FQGTGA. The CDR3 extends over 15 amino acids. The CDR3 DNA is TGTGCCAGCAGCCCCGGAGGGGCGGGAGACTACGAGCAGTACTTC. Protein sequence: CASSPGGAGDYEQYF.

This clonotype was counted only a few times. J is TRBJ2-2 and V is TRBV6-1, with 7 nucleotides matching TRBD1. This CDR3 is built from 17 residues. Trimming took 6 bases from V and 1 from J; bases not matched to a gene: 11. CDR1 and CDR2 from the germline V gene are MNHNS and SASEGT. CDR3 sequence reads: CASSSRVDRRNTGELFF. DNA of the CDR3: TGTGCCAGCAGCTCACGGGTGGACAGGCGGAACACCGGGGAGCTGTTTTTT.

This clonotype has a count of ten or more. The chain links TRBV12-3 or TRBV12-4 to TRBJ1-2; D not resolved. V was cut by 7 bases and J by 4 bases, with 22 bases left in between. This CDR3 comprises 16 residues. The CDR3 nucleotides read TGTGCCAGCACCCCCCGGCGGGCAGCACCCTTCTATGGCTACACCTTC. Protein product: CASTPRRAAPFYGYTF.

The rearrangement joins TRBV6-9 to TRBJ1-4; D unclear. V gave up 4 bases and J gave up 0 bases, with 0 bases separating them. The CDR3 length is 12 residues. The germline gives CDR1 MNHGY, CDR2 SVAAGI. CDR3 sequence: CASSSTNEKLFF. As DNA, the CDR3 is TGTGCCAGCAGTTCAACTAATGAAAAACTGTTTTTT.

This chain uses TRBV20-1 with TRBJ1-5; TRBD1 aligns across 9 bases. The ends lost 6 bases at V and 1 base at J; junction bases unmatched: 7. CDR3 length equals 15 residues. Germline lookup yields CDR1 DFQATT and CDR2 SNEGSKA (reference sequence). The DNA for the CDR3 is TGCAGTGCGCTACAGGGGGCCGGGAGCAATCAGCCCCAGCATTTT. Its translation: CSALQGAGSNQPQHF.

This clonotype was found many times. This chain connects TRBV5-5 to TRBJ2-2, with D unclear. This CDR3 is 12 amino acids long. V lost 5 bases to trimming and J lost 6 bases, with 8 bases between them. Germline loops: CDR1 SGHKS, CDR2 YYEKEE (reference sequence). The CDR3 DNA is TGTGCCAGCAGTTCCCCCGCCGGGGAGCTGTTTTTT. Its translation: CASSSPAGELFF.

This clonotype appeared many times. The chain recombines TRBV7-9 with TRBJ2-5; D might be TRBD2 (5 bases). Trimming removed 2 bases at V and 1 base at J, with 23 bases between. In germline, CDR1 is SEHNR, CDR2 FQNEAQ (reference sequence). CDR3 length equals 19 residues. The CDR3 reads CASSLRWLADSSVQETQYF. For the CDR3, the DNA is TGTGCCAGCAGCTTAAGGTGGCTAGCCGACTCGAGCGTCCAAGAGACCCAGTACTTC. The complete variable domain, with remaining parts taken from reference TRBV7-9 and TRBJ2-5, reads DTGVSQNPRHKITKRGQNVTFRCDPISEHNRLYWYRQTLGQGPEFLTYFQNEAQLEKSRLLSDRFSAERPKGSFSTLEIQRTEQGDSAMYLCASSLRWLADSSVQETQYFGPGTRLLVL.

About this clonotype itself: A read error may explain this, as a much larger clone is one base away. CDR3 sequence: CASSPALGANVLTF. The CDR3 coding sequence is TGTGCCAGCAGCCCTGCGTTGGGGGCCAACGTCCTGACTTTC. The chain recombines TRBV6-1 with TRBJ2-6, with D hard to call. Germline V gene sequence: CDR1 MNHNS, CDR2 SASEGT. The CDR3 has 14 amino acids. V was pared by 6 bases and J by 4 bases, with 10 bases between.

This clonotype was found many times. This chain links TRBV2 with TRBJ2-7; 11 positions agree with TRBD1. Per the germline V gene, CDR1 is SNHLY and CDR2 is FYNNEI. Unmatched junction bases numbered 6, after V lost 5 bases and J lost 6 bases. The CDR3 is 14 residues long. The CDR3 region has the DNA TGTGCCAGCAGTTTGGACAGGGGGCTCCTCGAGCAGTACTTC. It encodes CASSLDRGLLEQYF.

This clonotype was seen once. Given a much more abundant clone one base away, this may be a read error. No conserved phenylalanine or tryptophan ends this CDR3, so it is likely a read error. The V gene is TRBV28, the J gene TRBJ2-7; tentatively, D is TRBD1 (5 bases). Germline loops: CDR1 MDHEN, CDR2 SYDVKM. This CDR3 region has 12 residues. Trimming stripped 8 bases from V and 2 bases from J, with 10 bases between. DNA for the CDR3: TGTGCCAGCTCTGACAGCGCCTACGAGCAGTACCTC. Residues: CASSDSAYEQYL.

This clonotype turned up a few times. J is TRBJ1-1 and V is TRBV5-1; D is possibly TRBD1 (6 bases). The CDR3 has 14 residues. V was pared by 2 bases and J by 1 base, with 9 bases between. Germline V gene lookup returns CDR1 SGHRS and CDR2 YFSETQ. The CDR3 coding sequence is TGCGCCAGCAGCTTCCGGACAGCGAACACTGAAGCTTTCTTT. It is translated as CASSFRTANTEAFF.